The present TCR beta chain was sequenced within a study of metastatic and nonmetastatic thyroid tumors. Not a single patient had been given any form of treatment at any point before undergoing thyroid surgery. Per the germline V gene, CDR1 is ENHRY and CDR2 is SYGVKD. CDR3 length equals 16 residues. The junction had 19 bases not matched to a gene; V was cut back by 6 bases and J by 12 bases. In the original analysis: Differences in CDR3 between clinicopathological groups were drawn on to build a classifier intended to discriminate distant-metastatic papillary thyroid cancer patients. TCRdb reprocessed the PCR reads using MiXCR. None of the V and J calls come from the authors' own analysis; TCRdb made them. The sample lists about 24,000 clones, about 26% occurring once.

The chain combines TRBV10-3 with TRBJ2-1; 8 nucleotides align to TRBD1. This sequence originates from a male donor with papillary thyroid cancer or a benign thyroid nodule (not recorded which). Some clones in this sample may be carry-over from other donors' samples. The material sequenced was blood. The CDR3 loop is CAIRITWTGRTIVQFF. CDR3 nucleotide sequence: TGTGCCATCAGGATCACCTGGACAGGGCGAACCATTGTGCAGTTCTTC.